These 27 T cell receptor beta chains were all obtained from the same sample, sequenced in a study of early T cells in non-severe SARS-CoV-2 infection. Using its own MiXCR run on the 5' RACE reads, TCRdb lists one record per CDR3 protein. The sample has about 60,000 distinct CDR3 sequences, 8.9% seen once. The sequenced material came from whole blood. These receptors originate from an adult who was a healthcare worker with PCR-confirmed SARS-CoV-2 infection or an uninfected control (not recorded which).

Ten or more counts support this clonotype. CDR3 protein: CASRLTGSRDEQFF. The CDR3 bases are TGTGCCAGCAGACTCACCGGGTCGAGGGATGAGCAGTTCTTC. The chain joins TRBV6-2 or TRBV6-3 to TRBJ2-1; D is perhaps TRBD2 (5 bases). The CDR3 is made up of 14 amino acids. Germline CDR1 is MNHEY and CDR2 is SVGEGT. With 6 bases removed from V and 8 bases from J, the gap between germline ends came to 17 bases.

About this clonotype itself: A much larger clonotype is one base distant, so this may be a read error. CDR3 nucleotides: TGTGCCACCAGCAGGGGCGGACAGGGCGGCGTGCAGTACTTC. Its translation is CATSRGGQGGVQYF. J is TRBJ2-7 and V is TRBV15; 8 bases fit TRBD1. V lost 3 bases to trimming and J lost 9 bases; unmatched junction nucleotides: 10. CDR3 size: 14 residues. Germline V gives CDR1 LNHNV, CDR2 YYDKDF (reference sequence).

This clonotype was seen many times. The chain recombines TRBV6-6 with TRBJ2-1; 12 bases align to TRBD2. CDR3 length equals 17 residues. The junction had 3 bases not matched to a gene; V was cut back by 0 bases and J by 3 bases. CDR1 is MNHNY and CDR2 is SVGAGI in the germline V gene (reference sequence). The CDR3 DNA is TGTGCCAGCAGTTACTCGGGACTAGCGGGCCTCTACAATGAGCAGTTCTTC. This codes for CASSYSGLAGLYNEQFF.

This clonotype was detected many times. The gene calls are TRBV12-3 or TRBV12-4 and TRBJ2-1; TRBD2 aligns across 9 bases. V was clipped by 6 bases and J by 9 bases; unmatched bases: 12. The CDR3 runs 15 residues. The CDR3 region has the DNA TGTGCCAGCAGACCCGGGACTAGCACCAGCGGTGAGCAGTTCTTC. This encodes CASRPGTSTSGEQFF.

The genes are TRBV12-3 or TRBV12-4 and TRBJ2-2, with D unresolved. Trimming pared 6 bases from V and 6 bases from J, leaving 8 bases between. This CDR3 has 12 amino acids. CDR3 in amino acids: CASSPGAGELFF. The DNA for the CDR3 is TGTGCCAGCAGCCCTGGCGCCGGGGAGCTGTTTTTT.

The chain uses TRBV9 and TRBJ2-3, with TRBD2 as a possible D gene (6 bases). Germline values: CDR1 SGDLS, CDR2 YYNGEE. The ends were cut back, 3 bases at V and 3 bases at J, with 14 bases in the middle. This CDR3 region has 15 residues. In nucleotides, the CDR3 is TGTGCCAGCAGCGCGAAGGGACTCCAAACAGATACGCAGTATTTT. Translation gives CASSAKGLQTDTQYF.

A few counts support this clonotype. This chain's CDR3 is CASSFPPGTHEQYF. CDR3 nucleotides: TGTGCCAGCAGTTTCCCCCCCGGCACCCACGAGCAGTACTTC. This chain uses TRBV28 with TRBJ2-7, with D hard to call. Germline lookup yields CDR1 MDHEN and CDR2 SYDVKM. The V gene lost 3 bases and the J gene lost 5 bases, with 14 bases spanning the gap. The CDR3 runs to 14 residues.

This clonotype was seen only a few times. CDR3 amino acids: CASSLSGLGANVLTF. Here the CDR3 DNA reads TGTGCCAGCAGTCTCTCCGGGTTAGGGGCCAACGTCCTGACTTTC. The gene calls are TRBV12-3 or TRBV12-4 and TRBJ2-6; D unclear. The CDR3 length is 15 residues. Trimming took 5 bases from V and 4 from J, leaving 12 bases between them.

This rearrangement joins TRBV12-3 or TRBV12-4 to TRBJ2-1; the D gene is possibly TRBD2 (5 bases). CDR3 size: 14 residues. The germline V and J ends were trimmed by 5 bases and 10 bases, with 18 bases remaining between them. The CDR3 loop reads CASSPAGVEQEQFF. The CDR3 DNA reads TGTGCCAGCAGTCCCGCCGGGGTCGAGCAGGAGCAGTTCTTC.

This clonotype was recorded many times. The rearrangement links TRBV20-1 to TRBJ2-3; 14 bases agree with TRBD2. With V trimmed by 4 bases and J by 5 bases, 8 bases remained unmatched. The CDR3 runs to 16 residues. Germline CDR1 and CDR2: DFQATT and SNEGSKA (reference sequence). The CDR3 protein is CSATGLAGGKRDTQYF. CDR3 nucleotide sequence: TGCAGTGCTACTGGACTAGCGGGAGGTAAAAGAGATACGCAGTATTTT.

In its sample, this clonotype was seen many times. This CDR3 is CASSLDRPNQGLGSRDTQYF. CDR3 DNA sequence: TGTGCCAGCAGTTTAGACCGTCCAAATCAGGGTCTCGGGTCCAGGGATACGCAGTATTTT. V gene TRBV28 combines with J gene TRBJ2-3; perhaps TRBD1 as D (5 bases). V lost 2 bases to trimming and J lost 6 bases, with 30 bases between them. This CDR3 spans 20 amino acids. Per germline, CDR1 MDHEN and CDR2 SYDVKM.

In this sample, this clonotype turned up many times. The chain couples TRBV3-1 to TRBJ2-7; D may be TRBD1 (5 bases). The CDR3 sequence is 16 residues long. The V and J ends lost 4 bases and 4 bases respectively, with 20 bases between them. Germline V gene lookup returns CDR1 LGHDT and CDR2 YNNKEL (reference sequence). CDR3 loop: CASSPLGEAKIYEQYF. CDR3 in DNA: TGTGCCAGCAGCCCGCTAGGGGAAGCGAAAATTTACGAGCAGTACTTC.

This clonotype was found a few times. This sequence joins TRBV10-3 and TRBJ1-1; 10 bases are shared with TRBD1. The junction had 9 bases not matched to a gene; V was cut back by 10 bases and J by 1 base. CDR1 ENHRY and CDR2 SYGVKD come from the germline V gene. This CDR3 region has 15 residues. CDR3: CASRGTGDSNTEAFF. The CDR3 DNA is TGTGCCAGCAGGGGGACAGGGGACTCGAACACTGAAGCTTTCTTT.

The table lists this clonotype with a few counts. The gene calls are TRBV20-1 and TRBJ2-3; 11 bases agree with TRBD2. The CDR3 has 15 amino acids. Germline CDR1 DFQATT, CDR2 SNEGSKA (reference sequence). V dropped 5 bases and J dropped 6; count of bases not matched to a gene: 10. The CDR3 loop is CSALAGGPNPDTQYF. For the CDR3, the DNA is TGCAGTGCTTTAGCGGGAGGGCCCAATCCCGATACGCAGTATTTT.

Many counts were recorded for this clonotype. Its ends do not fully match the called genes, so a read error is possible. J is TRBJ2-5 and V is TRBV12-3 or TRBV12-4; 11 positions agree with TRBD2. This CDR3 has 15 amino acids. The CDR3 region has the DNA TGTGCCAGCAGGTTAGCGGGAGGGCAACAAGAGACCCAGTACTTC. It specifies CASRLAGGQQETQYF.

The CDR3 sequence: CSVSGTSGSSTDTQYF. The CDR3, as DNA: TGCAGCGTATCCGGGACTAGCGGGAGTTCGACAGATACGCAGTATTTT. V gene TRBV29-1 combines with J gene TRBJ2-3; 14 bases line up with TRBD2. The length of the CDR3 is 16 residues. The germline V gene has CDR1 SQVTM and CDR2 ANQGSEA. V was clipped by 6 bases and J by 3 bases; unmatched bases: 8.

This clonotype was counted many times. The chain uses TRBV24-1 and TRBJ2-1; 7 positions agree with TRBD1. The J segment lost 3 bases and the V segment lost 7 bases, leaving 8 bases of the junction unmatched. Germline CDR1 reads KGHDR; CDR2 reads SFDVKD. CDR3 length: 15 residues. The CDR3 is CATSGTAQDYNEQFF. As DNA, the CDR3 is TGTGCCACCAGCGGGACAGCCCAGGACTACAATGAGCAGTTCTTC.

V is TRBV7-2 and J is TRBJ2-7; 7 bases are shared with TRBD2. V lost 5 bases, J lost 3 bases, and 10 bases stayed unmatched. CDR3 length equals 15 residues. Germline V gene lookup returns CDR1 SGHTA and CDR2 FQGNSA. Here the CDR3 DNA reads TGTGCCAGCAGCCCCCGGACTAGTTCTTACTACGAGCAGTACTTC. It codes for CASSPRTSSYYEQYF.

This clonotype occurred a few times. The genes are TRBV5-1 and TRBJ2-1; no firm D call. Trimming took off 1 base at V and 7 bases at J, with 6 bases between the two ends. Germline CDR1 SGHRS, CDR2 YFSETQ. The CDR3 loop spans 12 amino acids. The CDR3 DNA follows: TGCGCCAGCAGCTTGATGGGGAATGAGCAGTTCTTC. Amino acid sequence: CASSLMGNEQFF.

This clonotype occurred many times. This chain links TRBV7-9 with TRBJ1-1; 9 bases are a match to TRBD1. CDR1 SEHNR and CDR2 FQNEAQ come from the germline V gene (reference sequence). V lost 7 bases, J lost 4 bases, and 10 bases stayed unmatched. The CDR3 is 15 amino acids. The CDR3 nucleotides read TGTGCCAGCATCGGACAGGGGATTGTTGGCACTGAAGCTTTCTTT. Protein: CASIGQGIVGTEAFF.

This chain connects TRBV6-6 to TRBJ1-5; D gene ambiguous. CDR3 length: 15 amino acids. Germline V gene lookup returns CDR1 MNHNY and CDR2 SVGAGI (reference sequence). Trimming left V 5 bases short and J 7 bases short, with 18 bases between. This CDR3 is CASSKGTRDTQPQHF. DNA for the CDR3: TGTGCCAGCAGTAAGGGAACTCGGGATACCCAGCCCCAGCATTTT.

The chain is built from TRBV29-1 and TRBJ1-4; D gene uncertain. Trimming took off 3 bases at V and 7 bases at J, with 6 bases between the two ends. The CDR3 extends over 11 amino acids. Germline lookup yields CDR1 SQVTM and CDR2 ANQGSEA. The CDR3 is CSVDSGEKLFF. CDR3 coding DNA: TGCAGCGTTGACAGTGGTGAAAAACTGTTTTTT.

This chain links TRBV6-2 or TRBV6-3 with TRBJ2-1; D gene uncertain. CDR1 is MNHEY, CDR2 SVGEGT, per germline. The V end was cut by 2 bases, the J end by 6 bases, with 17 bases between. The CDR3 loop spans 16 amino acids. CDR3 loop: CASSYPAAPVSNEQFF. The CDR3 region has the DNA TGTGCCAGCAGTTACCCGGCCGCCCCGGTCTCCAATGAGCAGTTCTTC.

This clonotype was detected ten times or more. The rearrangement joins TRBV12-3 or TRBV12-4 to TRBJ2-2, with D maybe TRBD1 (6 bases). The CDR3 spans 15 residues. The V end lost 7 bases, the J end lost 5 bases, and 17 bases lay between the germline ends. In nucleotides, the CDR3 is TGTGCCAGCACCCCCTCGACAGGCTGGACCGGGGAGCTGTTTTTT. Translation gives CASTPSTGWTGELFF.

This clonotype came up many times. Relative to the germline gene, one junction end is altered; a read error may explain this. The chain links TRBV12-3 or TRBV12-4 to TRBJ2-2; no definite D call. This CDR3 is 12 amino acids long. The CDR3 nucleotides are TGTGCCAGCAGCTTAGACACCGGGGAGCTGTTTTTT. Amino acids: CASSLDTGELFF.

The sample holds many counts of this clonotype. The rearrangement uses TRBV14 and TRBJ2-7; 8 bases line up with TRBD1. The ends lost 0 bases at V and 5 bases at J; junction bases unmatched: 9. Looked up from germline, CDR1 is SGHDN and CDR2 is FVKESK. This CDR3 has 16 amino acids. The CDR3 nucleotides read TGTGCCAGCAGCCAAGATTTCGACAGGGGCGCCCACGAGCAGTACTTC. It yields the protein CASSQDFDRGAHEQYF.

DNA for the CDR3: TGTGCCAGCAGCTTAGGTCCGAGGGGTCTTGGAGATACGCAGTATTTT. This encodes CASSLGPRGLGDTQYF. V and J are TRBV7-2 and TRBJ2-3; perhaps D is TRBD1 or TRBD2 (5 bases each). Germline CDR1 is SGHTA and CDR2 is FQGNSA. V shed 1 base and J shed 5 bases, with 16 bases lying between them. The CDR3 length is 16 residues. Filled out from reference TRBV7-2 and TRBJ2-3, the complete variable domain reads GAGVSQSPSNKVTEKGKDVELRCDPISGHTALYWYRQSLGQGLEFLIYFQGNSAPDKSGLPSDRFSAERTGGSVSTLTIQRTQQEDSAVYLCASSLGPRGLGDTQYFGPGTRLTVL.